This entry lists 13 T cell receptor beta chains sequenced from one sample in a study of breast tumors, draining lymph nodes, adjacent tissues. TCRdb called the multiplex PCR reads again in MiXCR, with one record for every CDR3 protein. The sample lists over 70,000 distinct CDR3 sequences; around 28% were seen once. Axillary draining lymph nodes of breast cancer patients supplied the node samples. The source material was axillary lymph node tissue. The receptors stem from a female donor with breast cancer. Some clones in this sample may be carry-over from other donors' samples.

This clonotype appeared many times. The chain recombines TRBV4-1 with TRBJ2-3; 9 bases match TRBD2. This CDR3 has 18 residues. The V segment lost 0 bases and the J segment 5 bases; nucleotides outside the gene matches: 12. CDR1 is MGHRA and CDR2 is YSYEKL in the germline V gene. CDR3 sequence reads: CASSQDPLVLAGRDTQYF. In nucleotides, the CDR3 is TGCGCCAGCAGCCAAGATCCTCTTGTACTAGCGGGTCGAGATACGCAGTATTTT.

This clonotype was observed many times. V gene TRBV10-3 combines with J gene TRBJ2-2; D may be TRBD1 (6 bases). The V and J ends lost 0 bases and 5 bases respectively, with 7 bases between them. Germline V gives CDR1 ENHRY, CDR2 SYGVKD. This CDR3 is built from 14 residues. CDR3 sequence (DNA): TGTGCCATCAGTGAGTCACAGGGTACCGGGGAGCTGTTTTTT. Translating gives CAISESQGTGELFF.

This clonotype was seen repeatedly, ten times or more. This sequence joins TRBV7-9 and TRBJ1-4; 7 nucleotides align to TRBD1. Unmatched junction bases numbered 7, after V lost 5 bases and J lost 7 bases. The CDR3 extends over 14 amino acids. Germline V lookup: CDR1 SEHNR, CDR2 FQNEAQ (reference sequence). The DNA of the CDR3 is TGTGCCAGCAGCGCGGGACAGTATACTGAAAAACTGTTTTTT. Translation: CASSAGQYTEKLFF.

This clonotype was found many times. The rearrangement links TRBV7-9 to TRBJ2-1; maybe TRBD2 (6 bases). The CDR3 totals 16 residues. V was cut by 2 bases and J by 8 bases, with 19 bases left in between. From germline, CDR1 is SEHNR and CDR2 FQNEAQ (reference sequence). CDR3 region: CASSLMETSLDDEQFF. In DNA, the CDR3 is TGTGCCAGCAGCTTAATGGAGACTAGTCTTGACGATGAGCAGTTCTTC. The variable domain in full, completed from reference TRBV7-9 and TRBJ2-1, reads DTGVSQNPRHKITKRGQNVTFRCDPISEHNRLYWYRQTLGQGPEFLTYFQNEAQLEKSRLLSDRFSAERPKGSFSTLEIQRTEQGDSAMYLCASSLMETSLDDEQFFGPGTRLTVL.

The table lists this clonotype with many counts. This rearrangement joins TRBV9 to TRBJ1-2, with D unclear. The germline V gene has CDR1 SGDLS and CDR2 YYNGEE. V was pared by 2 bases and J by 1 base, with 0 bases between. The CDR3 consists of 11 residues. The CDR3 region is CASSVNYGYTF. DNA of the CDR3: TGTGCCAGCAGCGTTAACTATGGCTACACCTTC.

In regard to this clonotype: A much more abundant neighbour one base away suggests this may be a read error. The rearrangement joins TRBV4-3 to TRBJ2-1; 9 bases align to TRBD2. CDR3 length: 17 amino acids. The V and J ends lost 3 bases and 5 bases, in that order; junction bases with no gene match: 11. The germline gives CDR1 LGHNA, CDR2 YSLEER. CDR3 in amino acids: CASSHDRSGGSHNEQFF. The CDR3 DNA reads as TGCGCCAGCAGCCACGATCGGAGCGGGGGGTCCCACAATGAGCAGTTCTTC.

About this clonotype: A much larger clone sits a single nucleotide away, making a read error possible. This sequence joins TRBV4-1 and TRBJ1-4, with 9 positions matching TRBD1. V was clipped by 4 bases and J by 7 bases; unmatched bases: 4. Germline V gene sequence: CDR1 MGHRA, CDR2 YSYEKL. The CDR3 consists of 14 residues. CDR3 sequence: CASSLGTGSEKLFF. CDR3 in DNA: TGCGCCAGCAGCCTCGGGACAGGGAGTGAAAAACTGTTTTTT.

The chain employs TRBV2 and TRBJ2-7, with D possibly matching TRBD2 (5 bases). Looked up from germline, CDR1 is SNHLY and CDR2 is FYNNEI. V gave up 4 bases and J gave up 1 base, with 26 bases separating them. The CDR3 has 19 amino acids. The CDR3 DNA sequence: TGTGCCAGCAGTGCTAGAGAATACAACAGCCCCCGGGGATCCTACGAGCAGTACTTC. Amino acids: CASSAREYNSPRGSYEQYF.

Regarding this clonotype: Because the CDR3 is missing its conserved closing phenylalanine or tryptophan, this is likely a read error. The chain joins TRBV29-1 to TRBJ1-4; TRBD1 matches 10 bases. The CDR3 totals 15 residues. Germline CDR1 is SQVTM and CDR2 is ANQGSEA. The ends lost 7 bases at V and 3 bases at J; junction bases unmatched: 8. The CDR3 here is CSAQDRGRANEKLFL. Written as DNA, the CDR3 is TGCAGCGCGCAAGACAGGGGGCGAGCTAATGAAAAACTGTTTTTA.

The CDR3 DNA follows: TGCGCCAGCAGCTTGGATGGGACAGGGTACGAAAAACTGTTTTTT. It encodes CASSLDGTGYEKLFF. The chain links TRBV5-1 to TRBJ1-4; 9 bases line up with TRBD1. The CDR3 covers 15 residues. Germline CDR1 is SGHRS and CDR2 is YFSETQ. After removal of 0 bases from V and 8 bases from J, the junction contained 5 bases not matched to a gene.

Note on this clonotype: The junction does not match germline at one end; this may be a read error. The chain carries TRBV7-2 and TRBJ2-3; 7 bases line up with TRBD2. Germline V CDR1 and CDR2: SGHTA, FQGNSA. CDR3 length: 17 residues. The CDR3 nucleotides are TGCGCCAGCAGCCCAGTTGGGGCGGGAGTGGTAGCGGATCCGCAGTATTTT. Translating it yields CASSPVGAGVVADPQYF.

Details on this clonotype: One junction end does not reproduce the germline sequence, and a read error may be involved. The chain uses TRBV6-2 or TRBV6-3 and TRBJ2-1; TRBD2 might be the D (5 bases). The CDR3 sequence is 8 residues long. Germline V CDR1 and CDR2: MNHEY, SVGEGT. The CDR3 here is CATPPEGF. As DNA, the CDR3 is TGTGCCACCCCCCCCGAGGGCTTC.

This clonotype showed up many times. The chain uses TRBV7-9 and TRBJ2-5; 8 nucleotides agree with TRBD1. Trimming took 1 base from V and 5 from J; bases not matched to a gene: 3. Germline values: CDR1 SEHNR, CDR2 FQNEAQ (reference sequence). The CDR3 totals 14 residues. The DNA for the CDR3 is TGTGCCAGCAGCTTAGGGCAGGGGGCGGAGACCCAGTACTTC. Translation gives CASSLGQGAETQYF.